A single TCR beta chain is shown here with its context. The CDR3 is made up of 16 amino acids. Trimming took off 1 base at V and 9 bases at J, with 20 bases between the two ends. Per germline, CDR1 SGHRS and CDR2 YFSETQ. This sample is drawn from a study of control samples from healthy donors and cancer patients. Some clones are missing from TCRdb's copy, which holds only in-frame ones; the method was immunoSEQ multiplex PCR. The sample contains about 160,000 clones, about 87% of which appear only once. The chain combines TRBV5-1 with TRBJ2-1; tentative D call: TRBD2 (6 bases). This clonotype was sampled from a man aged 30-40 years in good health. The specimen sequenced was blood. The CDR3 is CASSLIAGTSGSEQFF. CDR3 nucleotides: TGCGCCAGCAGCTTGATCGCCGGGACTTCGGGATCTGAGCAGTTCTTC.